The T cell receptor beta chain under discussion was sequenced for a study of T-cell reconstitution after alpha-beta-depleted transplantation in children. This clonotype was seen more than once but under ten times. With 3 bases removed from V and 2 bases from J, the gap between germline ends came to 13 bases. The CDR3 extends over 15 amino acids. Germline V gene lookup returns CDR1 ENHRY and CDR2 SYGVKD. The authors prepared the TCRbeta library with unique molecular identifiers. TCRdb fed the PCR reads into MiXCR, producing one record per CDR3 protein. The table has some 200,000 distinct CDR3 sequences, 9.7% seen once.

The rearrangement links TRBV10-3 to TRBJ1-2; a possible D gene is TRBD1 (5 bases). This TCR was recovered from a human donor who donated a stem cell graft to a child with SCID. The specimen was PBMCs from the stem cell graft donor, collected from the stem cell graft. The CDR3 protein is CAISDPPGGNYGYTF. The CDR3 bases are TGTGCCATCAGTGATCCCCCCGGGGGGAACTATGGCTACACCTTC.